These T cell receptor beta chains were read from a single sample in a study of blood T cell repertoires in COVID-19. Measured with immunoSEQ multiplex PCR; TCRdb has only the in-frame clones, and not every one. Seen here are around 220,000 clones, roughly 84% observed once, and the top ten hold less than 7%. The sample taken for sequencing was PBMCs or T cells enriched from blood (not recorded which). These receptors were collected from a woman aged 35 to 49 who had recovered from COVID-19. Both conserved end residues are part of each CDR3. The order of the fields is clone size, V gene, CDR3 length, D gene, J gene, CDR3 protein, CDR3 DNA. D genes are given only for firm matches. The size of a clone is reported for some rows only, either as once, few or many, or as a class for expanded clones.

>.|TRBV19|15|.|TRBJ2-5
CASSIAGSRGETQYF
TGTGCCAGTAGTATAGCGGGATCTCGTGGAGAGACCCAGTACTTC
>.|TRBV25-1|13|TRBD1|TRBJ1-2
CASTLTGGDGYTF
TGTGCCAGCACCCTCACAGGGGGTGATGGCTACACCTTC
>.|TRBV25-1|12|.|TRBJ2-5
CASSVYGETQYF
TGTGCCAGCAGTGTCTACGGGGAGACCCAGTACTTC
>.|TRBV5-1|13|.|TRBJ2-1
CASSLGIGGEQFF
TGCGCCAGCAGCTTGGGGATCGGAGGTGAGCAGTTCTTC
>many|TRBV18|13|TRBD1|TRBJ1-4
CASSGTVSEKLFF
TGTGCCAGCTCCGGGACAGTGAGCGAAAAACTGTTTTTT
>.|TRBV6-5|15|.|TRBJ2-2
CASRMGSLNTGELFF
TGTGCCAGCAGGATGGGTAGCCTGAACACCGGGGAGCTGTTTTTT
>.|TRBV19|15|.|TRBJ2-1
CASTIWPGLGDEQFF
TGTGCCAGTACAATTTGGCCCGGTCTGGGCGATGAGCAGTTCTTC
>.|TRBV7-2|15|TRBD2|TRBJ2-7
CASSLAASGQYEQYF
TGTGCCAGCAGCTTAGCCGCTAGCGGACAATACGAGCAGTACTTC
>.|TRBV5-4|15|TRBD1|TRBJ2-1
CASSFYRGAYNEQFF
TGTGCCAGCAGCTTCTACAGGGGGGCCTACAATGAGCAGTTCTTC
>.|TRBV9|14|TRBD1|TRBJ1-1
CASSITGEGTEAFF
TGTGCCAGCAGCATAACAGGGGAAGGGACTGAAGCTTTCTTT
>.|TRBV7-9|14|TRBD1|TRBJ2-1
CASSPGQGGNEQFF
TGTGCCAGCAGCCCAGGACAGGGGGGCAATGAGCAGTTCTTC
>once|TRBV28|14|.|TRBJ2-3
CASRSGGSTDTQYF
TGTGCCAGTCGTAGTGGGGGGAGCACAGATACGCAGTATTTT
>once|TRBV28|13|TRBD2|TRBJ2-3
CASSFIGGSTQYF
TGTGCCAGCAGTTTTATCGGCGGGAGTACGCAGTATTTT
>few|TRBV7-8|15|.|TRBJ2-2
CASSSPGHFTGELFF
TGTGCCAGCAGCTCCCCCGGACACTTCACCGGGGAGCTGTTTTTT
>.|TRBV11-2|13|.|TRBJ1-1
CASSVTVNTEAFF
TGTGCCAGCAGCGTCACAGTGAACACTGAAGCTTTCTTT
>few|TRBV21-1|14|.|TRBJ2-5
CASRTSGSWETQYF
TGTGCCAGCAGGACTAGCGGGAGTTGGGAGACCCAGTACTTC
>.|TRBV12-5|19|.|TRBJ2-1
CASGLQRRVSSGSYNEQFF
TGTGCTAGTGGTTTGCAGCGGAGGGTTTCAAGTGGCTCCTACAATGAGCAGTTCTTC